The 18 T cell receptor beta chains below come from one sample, sequenced in a study of PD-1 blockade in classical Hodgkin lymphoma. In every patient, relapse followed autologous stem cell transplantation, while exposure to brentuximab vedotin differed. Using immunoSEQ multiplex PCR, the repertoire was profiled, and TCRdb retains in-frame clones only, with some absent. The sample consists of 20,000 to 25,000 clones, 80% of them appearing once. The source material was peripheral blood mononuclear cells (PBMCs), sampled at baseline. The receptors stem from a human donor with classical Hodgkin lymphoma.

This clone occurred a few times. The chain uses TRBV7-3 and TRBJ2-1; 7 bases match TRBD2. This CDR3 contains 14 residues. V gave up 3 bases and J gave up 8 bases; unmatched junction bases: 7. The germline V gene has CDR1 SGHTA and CDR2 FQGTGA. The CDR3 DNA sequence: TGTGCCAGCAGCTTGGGGGGGTCTACGGATGAGCAGTTCTTC. Translation gives CASSLGGSTDEQFF.

The chain is built from TRBV21-1 and TRBJ1-6; the table calls TRBD1, which could not be checked here. TRBV21-1 is marked as a pseudogene. This CDR3 has 13 residues. This CDR3 is CAITTGWDSPLHF. CDR3 nucleotide sequence: TGTGCCATTACGACAGGGTGGGATTCACCCCTCCACTTT.

The chain is built from TRBV4-1 and TRBJ1-4, with a tentative D call TRBD1 (5 bases). Per germline, CDR1 MGHRA and CDR2 YSYEKL. The CDR3 spans 14 residues. Trimming shortened V by 3 bases and J by 8 bases, and 13 bases separated the two germline ends. CDR3 coding DNA: TGCGCCAGCAGCCAGGGGGGGAACAACGAAAAACTGTTTTTT. Translating gives CASSQGGNNEKLFF.

DNA for the CDR3: TGTGCCTGGAGGAGGGACGGCAACACTGAAGCTTTCTTT. Residues: CAWRRDGNTEAFF. This chain connects TRBV30 to TRBJ1-1, with a weak D call TRBD1 (5 bases). The CDR3 length is 13 residues. The germline V gene encodes CDR1 GTSNPN and CDR2 SVGIG (reference sequence). V was pared by 3 bases and J by 2 bases, with 10 bases between.

Details on this clone: Other DNA sequences in the same sample also yield this CDR3. V usage is TRBV10-3 and J usage is TRBJ2-2; no clear D gene. Germline V gene sequence: CDR1 ENHRY, CDR2 SYGVKD. The CDR3 spans 13 residues. Trimming pared 5 bases from V and 4 bases from J, leaving 8 bases between. DNA for the CDR3: TGTGCCATCAGTCCCGAACCCACCGGGGAGCTGTTTTTT. Its protein product is CAISPEPTGELFF.

The chain has TRBV6-5 and TRBJ2-5, with D perhaps TRBD1 (5 bases). In germline, CDR1 is MNHEY, CDR2 SVGAGI. V gave up 7 bases and J gave up 5 bases, with 17 bases separating them. This CDR3 contains 14 residues. CDR3 bases: TGTGCCAGCACCCCAAGGACATCGCGGGAGACCCAGTACTTC. Residues: CASTPRTSRETQYF.

The chain recombines TRBV11-1 with TRBJ2-2, with 8 bases lining up with TRBD1. V lost 5 bases to trimming and J lost 2 bases; unmatched junction nucleotides: 7. The CDR3 totals 16 residues. CDR1 SGHAT and CDR2 FQDESV come from the germline V gene (reference sequence). The CDR3 coding sequence is TGTGCCAGCAGCCGTCTGGGACAGGCAAACACCGGGGAGCTGTTTTTT. Its translation: CASSRLGQANTGELFF. The variable domain in full, completed from reference TRBV11-1 and TRBJ2-2, reads EAEVAQSPRYKITEKSQAVAFWCDPISGHATLYWYRQILGQGPELLVQFQDESVVDDSQLPKDRFSAERLKGVDSTLKIQPAELGDSAMYLCASSRLGQANTGELFFGEGSRLTVL.

The rearrangement uses TRBV6-5 and TRBJ2-5; 7 positions agree with TRBD1. With 5 bases clipped from V and 11 bases from J, the junction kept 5 bases outside the gene matches. CDR3 length: 11 amino acids. CDR1 is MNHEY and CDR2 is SVGAGI in the germline V gene. CDR3 bases: TGTGCCAGCAGTATCGGACAGGAGCAGTACTTC. Translating it yields CASSIGQEQYF.

The chain uses TRBV7-9 and TRBJ2-2; 12 bases fit TRBD1. Germline CDR1 reads SEHNR; CDR2 reads FQNEAQ (reference sequence). The CDR3 extends over 15 amino acids. V trimming: 5 bases; J trimming: 7 bases; junction bases outside the gene matches: 5. DNA of the CDR3: TGTGCCAGCAGCCGATGGGACAGGGGGCTCGGGGAGCTGTTTTTT. Its translation is CASSRWDRGLGELFF.

This clone was picked up one time. This chain connects TRBV29-1 to TRBJ2-3; 9 positions match TRBD1. CDR3 length: 13 residues. Germline V gene sequence: CDR1 SQVTM, CDR2 ANQGSEA. The V gene end was trimmed by 6 bases and the J gene end by 4 bases; junction bases not matched to a gene: 5. The CDR3 DNA follows: TGCAGCGTGCCGGGACAGGGAGCAGATACGCAGTATTTT. It codes for CSVPGQGADTQYF.

This clone was seen a single time. The chain employs TRBV29-1 and TRBJ2-5, with TRBD2 identical over 8 bases. V lost 5 bases and J lost 1; bases outside the gene matches: 15. CDR1 is SQVTM, CDR2 ANQGSEA, per germline. This CDR3 is 17 amino acids long. The CDR3 spells CSVPPGKAGGSQETQYF. CDR3 bases: TGCAGCGTTCCCCCCGGGAAGGCGGGGGGATCCCAAGAGACCCAGTACTTC.

This clone showed up just a few times. The V call is TRBV5-1, the J call TRBJ2-7; D ambiguous. Germline-derived CDR1 and CDR2 are SGHRS and YFSETQ. Trimming removed 0 bases at V and 0 bases at J, with 7 bases between. The CDR3 has 14 residues. As DNA, the CDR3 is TGCGCCAGCAGCTTGGAAGTCAACTCCTACGAGCAGTACTTC. It codes for CASSLEVNSYEQYF.

The rearrangement links TRBV7-2 to TRBJ1-6; 9 bases fit TRBD1. The CDR3 runs to 17 residues. Trimming cost V 1 base and J 5 bases; bases outside gene matches: 6. CDR1 and CDR2 from the germline V gene are SGHTA and FQGNSA. This CDR3 is CASSLDTGGANNSPLHF. CDR3 nucleotides: TGTGCCAGCAGCTTAGATACAGGGGGCGCCAATAATTCACCCCTCCACTTT.

This clone has a handful of counts. The rearrangement joins TRBV2 to TRBJ1-5; D might be TRBD1 (6 bases). V was cut by 2 bases and J by 6 bases, with 14 bases left in between. Germline CDR1 reads SNHLY; CDR2 reads FYNNEI. This CDR3 contains 15 residues. CDR3 nucleotides: TGTGCCAGCAGTGAACCGGGGGGCAGAGGTCAGCCCCAGCATTTT. The encoded protein is CASSEPGGRGQPQHF. The whole variable domain, filled in from reference TRBV2 and TRBJ1-5, reads EPEVTQTPSHQVTQMGQEVILRCVPISNHLYFYWYRQILGQKVEFLVSFYNNEISEKSEIFDDQFSVERPDGSNFTLKIRSTKLEDSAMYFCASSEPGGRGQPQHFGDGTRLSIL.

This chain connects TRBV4-1 to TRBJ1-5; 7 nucleotides align to TRBD1. Per the germline V gene, CDR1 is MGHRA and CDR2 is YSYEKL. Germline trimming cut 4 bases from V and 1 base from J; bases unmatched to any gene: 7. This CDR3 comprises 16 residues. The CDR3, as DNA: TGCGCCAGCAGCCGGGGAGGGGGCGGGAGCAATCAGCCCCAGCATTTT. This codes for CASSRGGGGSNQPQHF.

This clone showed up just once. The chain links TRBV7-9 to TRBJ2-5; no definite D call. In germline, CDR1 is SEHNR, CDR2 FQNEAQ (reference sequence). V was pared by 2 bases and J by 5 bases, with 24 bases between. This CDR3 has 18 residues. CDR3 region: CASSLSFLHGNPGETQYF. In DNA, the CDR3 is TGTGCCAGCAGCTTATCCTTCCTACACGGTAATCCTGGGGAGACCCAGTACTTC.

The rearrangement uses TRBV12-5 and TRBJ2-5; 9 nucleotides match TRBD1. This CDR3 is built from 14 residues. From germline, CDR1 is LGHNT and CDR2 FRNRAP. The trim removed 5 bases at V and 5 bases at J, leaving 6 bases unmatched. CDR3 bases: TGTGCTAGTGGTAAGGGGACAGGGATGGAGACCCAGTACTTC. It is translated as CASGKGTGMETQYF.

This clone was seen more than once but under ten times. The V gene is TRBV5-1, the J gene TRBJ2-7; 11 nucleotides align to TRBD1. Germline V CDR1 and CDR2: SGHRS, YFSETQ. CDR3 size: 15 residues. J was trimmed by 3 bases and V by 1 base; bases with no gene match: 3. The CDR3 DNA sequence: TGCGCCAGCAGCTTGATTGGGACAGGGGGCTACGAGCAGTACTTC. Its translation is CASSLIGTGGYEQYF.